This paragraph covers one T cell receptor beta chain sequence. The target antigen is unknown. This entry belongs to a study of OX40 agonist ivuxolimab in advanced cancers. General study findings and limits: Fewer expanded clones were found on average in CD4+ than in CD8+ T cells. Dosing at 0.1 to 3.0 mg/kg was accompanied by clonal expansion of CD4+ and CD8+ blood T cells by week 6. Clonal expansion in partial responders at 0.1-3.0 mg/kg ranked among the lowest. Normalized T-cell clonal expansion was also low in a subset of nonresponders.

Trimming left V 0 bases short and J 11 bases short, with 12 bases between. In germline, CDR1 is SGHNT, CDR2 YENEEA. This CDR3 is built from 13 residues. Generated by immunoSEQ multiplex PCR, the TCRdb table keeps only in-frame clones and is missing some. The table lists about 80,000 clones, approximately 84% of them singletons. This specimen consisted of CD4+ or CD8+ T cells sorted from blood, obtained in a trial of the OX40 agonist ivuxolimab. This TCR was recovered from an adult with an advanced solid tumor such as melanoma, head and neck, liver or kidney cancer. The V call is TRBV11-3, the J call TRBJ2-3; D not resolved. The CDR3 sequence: CASSLEAESGQYF. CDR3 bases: TGTGCCAGCAGCTTAGAGGCGGAAAGTGGGCAGTATTTT.